These T cell receptor beta chains were read from a single sample in a study of cytomegalovirus exposure and HLA in healthy donors. TCRdb's table, derived via immunoSEQ multiplex PCR, lists solely in-frame clones and lacks some. The sample comprises tens of thousands of clones, almost 97% of which are singletons, and 1.5% to 2% rests with the top ten. The specimen was PBMCs. Source of these receptors: a man between 18 and 35 years old in good health and CMV-seropositive. The CDR3 runs from the conserved cysteine through the conserved F or W.

len,j_gene,v_gene,CDR3aa
15,TRBJ2-7,TRBV7-9,CASRPTGTGDYEQYF
14,TRBJ1-5,TRBV27,CASAGQGKNQPQHF
15,TRBJ1-2,TRBV5-4,CASSLAVPSSYGYTF
15,TRBJ1-5,TRBV7-9,CASSIGQGSNQPQHF
12,TRBJ1-2,TRBV9,CASSVGGRGYTF
14,TRBJ1-4,TRBV6-1,CASSGYRGGEKLFF
16,TRBJ2-5,TRBV28,CASSGPGSSIEETQYF
16,TRBJ2-3,TRBV7-8,CASSLRTGFGTDTQYF
16,TRBJ1-4,TRBV6-1,CASSEVGEGAGEKLFF
13,TRBJ2-3,TRBV6-5,CASMGQSTDTQYF
16,TRBJ2-5,TRBV18,CASSRRGLALQETQYF
15,TRBJ2-1,TRBV2,CASRADRGTYNEQFF
10,TRBJ2-7,TRBV21-1,CAPGRYEQYF
15,TRBJ1-6,TRBV30,CAWSVLQGANSPLHF
14,TRBJ2-7,TRBV5-5,CASSLAQLIYEQYF
15,TRBJ2-7,TRBV6-5,CASSPTSGRLDEQYF
13,TRBJ1-2,TRBV10-1,CASSERRGDGYTF
14,TRBJ2-2,TRBV5-4,CASSLIEVAGELFF
16,TRBJ2-7,TRBV5-6,CASSLAGQGFTYEQYF
13,TRBJ2-7,TRBV7-9,CASSFRGPYEQYF